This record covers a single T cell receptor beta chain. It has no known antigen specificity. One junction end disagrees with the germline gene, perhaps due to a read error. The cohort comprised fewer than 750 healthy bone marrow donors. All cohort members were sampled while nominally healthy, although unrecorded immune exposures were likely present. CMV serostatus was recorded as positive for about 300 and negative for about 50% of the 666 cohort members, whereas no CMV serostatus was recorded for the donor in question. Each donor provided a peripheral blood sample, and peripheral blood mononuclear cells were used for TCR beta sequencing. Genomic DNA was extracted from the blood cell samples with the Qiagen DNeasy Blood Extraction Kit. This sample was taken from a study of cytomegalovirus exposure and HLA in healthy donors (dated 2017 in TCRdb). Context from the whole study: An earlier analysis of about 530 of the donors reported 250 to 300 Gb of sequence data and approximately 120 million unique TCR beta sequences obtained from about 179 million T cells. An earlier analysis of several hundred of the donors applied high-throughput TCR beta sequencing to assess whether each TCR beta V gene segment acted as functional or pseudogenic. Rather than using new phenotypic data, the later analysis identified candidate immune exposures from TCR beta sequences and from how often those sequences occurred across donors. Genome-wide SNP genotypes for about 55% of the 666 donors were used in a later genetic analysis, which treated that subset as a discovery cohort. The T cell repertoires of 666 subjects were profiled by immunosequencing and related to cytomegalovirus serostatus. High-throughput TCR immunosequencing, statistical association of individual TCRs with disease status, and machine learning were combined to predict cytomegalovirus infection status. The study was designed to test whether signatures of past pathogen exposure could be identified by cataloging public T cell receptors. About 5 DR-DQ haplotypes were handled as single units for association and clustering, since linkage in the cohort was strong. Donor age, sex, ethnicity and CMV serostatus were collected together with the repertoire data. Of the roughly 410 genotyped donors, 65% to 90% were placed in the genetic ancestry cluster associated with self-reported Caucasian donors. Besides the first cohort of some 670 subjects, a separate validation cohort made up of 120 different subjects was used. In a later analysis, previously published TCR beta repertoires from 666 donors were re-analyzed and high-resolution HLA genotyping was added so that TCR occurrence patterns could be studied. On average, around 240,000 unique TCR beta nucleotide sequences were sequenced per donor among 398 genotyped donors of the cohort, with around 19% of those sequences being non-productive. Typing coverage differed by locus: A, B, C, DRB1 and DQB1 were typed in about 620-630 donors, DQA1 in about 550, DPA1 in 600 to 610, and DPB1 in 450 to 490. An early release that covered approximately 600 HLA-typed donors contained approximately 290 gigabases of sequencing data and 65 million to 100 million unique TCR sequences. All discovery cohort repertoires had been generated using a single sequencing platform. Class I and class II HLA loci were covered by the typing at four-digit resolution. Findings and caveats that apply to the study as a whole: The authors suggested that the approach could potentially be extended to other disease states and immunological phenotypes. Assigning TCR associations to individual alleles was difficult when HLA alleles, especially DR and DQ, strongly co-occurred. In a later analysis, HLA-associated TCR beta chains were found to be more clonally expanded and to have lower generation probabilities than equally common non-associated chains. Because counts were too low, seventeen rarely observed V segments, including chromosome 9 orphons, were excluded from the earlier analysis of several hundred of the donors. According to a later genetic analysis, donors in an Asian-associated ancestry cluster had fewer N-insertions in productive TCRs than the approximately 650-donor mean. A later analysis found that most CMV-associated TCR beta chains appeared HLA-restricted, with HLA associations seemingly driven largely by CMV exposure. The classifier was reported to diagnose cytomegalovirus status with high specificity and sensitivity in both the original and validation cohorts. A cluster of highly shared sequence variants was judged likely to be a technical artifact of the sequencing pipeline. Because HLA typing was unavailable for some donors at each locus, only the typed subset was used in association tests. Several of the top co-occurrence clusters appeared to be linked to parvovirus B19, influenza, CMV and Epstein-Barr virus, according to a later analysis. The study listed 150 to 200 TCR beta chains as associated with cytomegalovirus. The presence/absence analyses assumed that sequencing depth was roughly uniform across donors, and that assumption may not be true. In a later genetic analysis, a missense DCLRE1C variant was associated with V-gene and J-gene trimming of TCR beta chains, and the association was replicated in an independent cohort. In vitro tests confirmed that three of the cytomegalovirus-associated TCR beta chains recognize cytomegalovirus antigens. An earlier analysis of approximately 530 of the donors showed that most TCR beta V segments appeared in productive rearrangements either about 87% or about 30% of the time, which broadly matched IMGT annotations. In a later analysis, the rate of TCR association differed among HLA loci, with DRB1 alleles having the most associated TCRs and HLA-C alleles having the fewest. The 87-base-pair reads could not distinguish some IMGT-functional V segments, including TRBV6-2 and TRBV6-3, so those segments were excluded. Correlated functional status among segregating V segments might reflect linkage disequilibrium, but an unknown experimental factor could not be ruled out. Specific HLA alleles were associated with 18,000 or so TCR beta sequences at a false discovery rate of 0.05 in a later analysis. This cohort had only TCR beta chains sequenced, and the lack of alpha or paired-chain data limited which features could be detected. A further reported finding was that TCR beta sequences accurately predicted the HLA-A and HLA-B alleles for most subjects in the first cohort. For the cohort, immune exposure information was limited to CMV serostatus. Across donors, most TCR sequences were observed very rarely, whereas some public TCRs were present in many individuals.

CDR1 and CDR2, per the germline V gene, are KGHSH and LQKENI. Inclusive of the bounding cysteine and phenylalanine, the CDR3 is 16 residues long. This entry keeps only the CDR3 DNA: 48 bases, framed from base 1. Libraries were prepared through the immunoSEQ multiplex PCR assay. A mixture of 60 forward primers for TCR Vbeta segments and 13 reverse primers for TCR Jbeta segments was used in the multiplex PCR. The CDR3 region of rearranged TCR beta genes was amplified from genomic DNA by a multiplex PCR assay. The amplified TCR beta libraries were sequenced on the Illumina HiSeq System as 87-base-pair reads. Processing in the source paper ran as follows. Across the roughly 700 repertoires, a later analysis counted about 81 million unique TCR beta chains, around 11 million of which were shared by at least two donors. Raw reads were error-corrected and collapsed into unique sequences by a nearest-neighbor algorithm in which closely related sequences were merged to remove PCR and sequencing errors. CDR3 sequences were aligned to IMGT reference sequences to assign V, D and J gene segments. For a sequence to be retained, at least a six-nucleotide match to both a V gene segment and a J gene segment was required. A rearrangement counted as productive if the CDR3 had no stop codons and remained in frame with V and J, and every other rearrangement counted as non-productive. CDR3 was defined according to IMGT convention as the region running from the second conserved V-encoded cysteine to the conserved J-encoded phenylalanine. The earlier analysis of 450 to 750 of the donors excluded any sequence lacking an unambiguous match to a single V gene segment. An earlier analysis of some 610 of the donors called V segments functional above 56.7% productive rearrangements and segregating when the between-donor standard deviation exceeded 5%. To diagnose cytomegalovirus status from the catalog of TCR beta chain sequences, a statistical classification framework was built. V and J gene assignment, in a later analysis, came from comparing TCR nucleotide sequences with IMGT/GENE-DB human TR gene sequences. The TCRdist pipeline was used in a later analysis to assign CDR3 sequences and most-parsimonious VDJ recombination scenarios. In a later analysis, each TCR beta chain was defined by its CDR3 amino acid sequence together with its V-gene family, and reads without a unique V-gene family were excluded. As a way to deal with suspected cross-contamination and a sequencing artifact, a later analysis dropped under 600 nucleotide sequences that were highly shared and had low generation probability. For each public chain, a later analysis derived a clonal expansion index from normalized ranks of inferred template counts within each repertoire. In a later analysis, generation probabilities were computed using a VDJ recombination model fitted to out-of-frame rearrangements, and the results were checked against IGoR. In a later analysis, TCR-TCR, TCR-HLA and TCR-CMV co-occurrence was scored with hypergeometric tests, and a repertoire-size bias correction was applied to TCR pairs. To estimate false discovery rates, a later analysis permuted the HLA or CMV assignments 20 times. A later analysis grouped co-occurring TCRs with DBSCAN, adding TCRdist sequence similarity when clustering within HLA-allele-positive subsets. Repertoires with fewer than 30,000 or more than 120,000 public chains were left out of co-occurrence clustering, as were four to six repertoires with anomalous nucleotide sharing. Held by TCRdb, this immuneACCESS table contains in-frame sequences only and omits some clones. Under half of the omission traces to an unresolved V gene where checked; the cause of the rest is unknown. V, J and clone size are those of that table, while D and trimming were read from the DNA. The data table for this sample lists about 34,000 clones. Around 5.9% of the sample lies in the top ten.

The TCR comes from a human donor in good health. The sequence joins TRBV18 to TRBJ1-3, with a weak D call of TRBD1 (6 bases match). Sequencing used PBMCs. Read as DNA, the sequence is TGTGCCAGCGCACCGCTGACAGGATTGTCCGGAAACACCATATATTTT. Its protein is CASAPLTGLSGNTIYF. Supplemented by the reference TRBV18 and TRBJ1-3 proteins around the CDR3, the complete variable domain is NAGVMQNPRHLVRRRGQEARLRCSPMKGHSHVYWYRQLPEEGLKFMVYLQKENIIDESGMPKERFSAEFPKEGPSILRIQQVVRGDSAAYFCASAPLTGLSGNTIYFGEGSWLTVV.